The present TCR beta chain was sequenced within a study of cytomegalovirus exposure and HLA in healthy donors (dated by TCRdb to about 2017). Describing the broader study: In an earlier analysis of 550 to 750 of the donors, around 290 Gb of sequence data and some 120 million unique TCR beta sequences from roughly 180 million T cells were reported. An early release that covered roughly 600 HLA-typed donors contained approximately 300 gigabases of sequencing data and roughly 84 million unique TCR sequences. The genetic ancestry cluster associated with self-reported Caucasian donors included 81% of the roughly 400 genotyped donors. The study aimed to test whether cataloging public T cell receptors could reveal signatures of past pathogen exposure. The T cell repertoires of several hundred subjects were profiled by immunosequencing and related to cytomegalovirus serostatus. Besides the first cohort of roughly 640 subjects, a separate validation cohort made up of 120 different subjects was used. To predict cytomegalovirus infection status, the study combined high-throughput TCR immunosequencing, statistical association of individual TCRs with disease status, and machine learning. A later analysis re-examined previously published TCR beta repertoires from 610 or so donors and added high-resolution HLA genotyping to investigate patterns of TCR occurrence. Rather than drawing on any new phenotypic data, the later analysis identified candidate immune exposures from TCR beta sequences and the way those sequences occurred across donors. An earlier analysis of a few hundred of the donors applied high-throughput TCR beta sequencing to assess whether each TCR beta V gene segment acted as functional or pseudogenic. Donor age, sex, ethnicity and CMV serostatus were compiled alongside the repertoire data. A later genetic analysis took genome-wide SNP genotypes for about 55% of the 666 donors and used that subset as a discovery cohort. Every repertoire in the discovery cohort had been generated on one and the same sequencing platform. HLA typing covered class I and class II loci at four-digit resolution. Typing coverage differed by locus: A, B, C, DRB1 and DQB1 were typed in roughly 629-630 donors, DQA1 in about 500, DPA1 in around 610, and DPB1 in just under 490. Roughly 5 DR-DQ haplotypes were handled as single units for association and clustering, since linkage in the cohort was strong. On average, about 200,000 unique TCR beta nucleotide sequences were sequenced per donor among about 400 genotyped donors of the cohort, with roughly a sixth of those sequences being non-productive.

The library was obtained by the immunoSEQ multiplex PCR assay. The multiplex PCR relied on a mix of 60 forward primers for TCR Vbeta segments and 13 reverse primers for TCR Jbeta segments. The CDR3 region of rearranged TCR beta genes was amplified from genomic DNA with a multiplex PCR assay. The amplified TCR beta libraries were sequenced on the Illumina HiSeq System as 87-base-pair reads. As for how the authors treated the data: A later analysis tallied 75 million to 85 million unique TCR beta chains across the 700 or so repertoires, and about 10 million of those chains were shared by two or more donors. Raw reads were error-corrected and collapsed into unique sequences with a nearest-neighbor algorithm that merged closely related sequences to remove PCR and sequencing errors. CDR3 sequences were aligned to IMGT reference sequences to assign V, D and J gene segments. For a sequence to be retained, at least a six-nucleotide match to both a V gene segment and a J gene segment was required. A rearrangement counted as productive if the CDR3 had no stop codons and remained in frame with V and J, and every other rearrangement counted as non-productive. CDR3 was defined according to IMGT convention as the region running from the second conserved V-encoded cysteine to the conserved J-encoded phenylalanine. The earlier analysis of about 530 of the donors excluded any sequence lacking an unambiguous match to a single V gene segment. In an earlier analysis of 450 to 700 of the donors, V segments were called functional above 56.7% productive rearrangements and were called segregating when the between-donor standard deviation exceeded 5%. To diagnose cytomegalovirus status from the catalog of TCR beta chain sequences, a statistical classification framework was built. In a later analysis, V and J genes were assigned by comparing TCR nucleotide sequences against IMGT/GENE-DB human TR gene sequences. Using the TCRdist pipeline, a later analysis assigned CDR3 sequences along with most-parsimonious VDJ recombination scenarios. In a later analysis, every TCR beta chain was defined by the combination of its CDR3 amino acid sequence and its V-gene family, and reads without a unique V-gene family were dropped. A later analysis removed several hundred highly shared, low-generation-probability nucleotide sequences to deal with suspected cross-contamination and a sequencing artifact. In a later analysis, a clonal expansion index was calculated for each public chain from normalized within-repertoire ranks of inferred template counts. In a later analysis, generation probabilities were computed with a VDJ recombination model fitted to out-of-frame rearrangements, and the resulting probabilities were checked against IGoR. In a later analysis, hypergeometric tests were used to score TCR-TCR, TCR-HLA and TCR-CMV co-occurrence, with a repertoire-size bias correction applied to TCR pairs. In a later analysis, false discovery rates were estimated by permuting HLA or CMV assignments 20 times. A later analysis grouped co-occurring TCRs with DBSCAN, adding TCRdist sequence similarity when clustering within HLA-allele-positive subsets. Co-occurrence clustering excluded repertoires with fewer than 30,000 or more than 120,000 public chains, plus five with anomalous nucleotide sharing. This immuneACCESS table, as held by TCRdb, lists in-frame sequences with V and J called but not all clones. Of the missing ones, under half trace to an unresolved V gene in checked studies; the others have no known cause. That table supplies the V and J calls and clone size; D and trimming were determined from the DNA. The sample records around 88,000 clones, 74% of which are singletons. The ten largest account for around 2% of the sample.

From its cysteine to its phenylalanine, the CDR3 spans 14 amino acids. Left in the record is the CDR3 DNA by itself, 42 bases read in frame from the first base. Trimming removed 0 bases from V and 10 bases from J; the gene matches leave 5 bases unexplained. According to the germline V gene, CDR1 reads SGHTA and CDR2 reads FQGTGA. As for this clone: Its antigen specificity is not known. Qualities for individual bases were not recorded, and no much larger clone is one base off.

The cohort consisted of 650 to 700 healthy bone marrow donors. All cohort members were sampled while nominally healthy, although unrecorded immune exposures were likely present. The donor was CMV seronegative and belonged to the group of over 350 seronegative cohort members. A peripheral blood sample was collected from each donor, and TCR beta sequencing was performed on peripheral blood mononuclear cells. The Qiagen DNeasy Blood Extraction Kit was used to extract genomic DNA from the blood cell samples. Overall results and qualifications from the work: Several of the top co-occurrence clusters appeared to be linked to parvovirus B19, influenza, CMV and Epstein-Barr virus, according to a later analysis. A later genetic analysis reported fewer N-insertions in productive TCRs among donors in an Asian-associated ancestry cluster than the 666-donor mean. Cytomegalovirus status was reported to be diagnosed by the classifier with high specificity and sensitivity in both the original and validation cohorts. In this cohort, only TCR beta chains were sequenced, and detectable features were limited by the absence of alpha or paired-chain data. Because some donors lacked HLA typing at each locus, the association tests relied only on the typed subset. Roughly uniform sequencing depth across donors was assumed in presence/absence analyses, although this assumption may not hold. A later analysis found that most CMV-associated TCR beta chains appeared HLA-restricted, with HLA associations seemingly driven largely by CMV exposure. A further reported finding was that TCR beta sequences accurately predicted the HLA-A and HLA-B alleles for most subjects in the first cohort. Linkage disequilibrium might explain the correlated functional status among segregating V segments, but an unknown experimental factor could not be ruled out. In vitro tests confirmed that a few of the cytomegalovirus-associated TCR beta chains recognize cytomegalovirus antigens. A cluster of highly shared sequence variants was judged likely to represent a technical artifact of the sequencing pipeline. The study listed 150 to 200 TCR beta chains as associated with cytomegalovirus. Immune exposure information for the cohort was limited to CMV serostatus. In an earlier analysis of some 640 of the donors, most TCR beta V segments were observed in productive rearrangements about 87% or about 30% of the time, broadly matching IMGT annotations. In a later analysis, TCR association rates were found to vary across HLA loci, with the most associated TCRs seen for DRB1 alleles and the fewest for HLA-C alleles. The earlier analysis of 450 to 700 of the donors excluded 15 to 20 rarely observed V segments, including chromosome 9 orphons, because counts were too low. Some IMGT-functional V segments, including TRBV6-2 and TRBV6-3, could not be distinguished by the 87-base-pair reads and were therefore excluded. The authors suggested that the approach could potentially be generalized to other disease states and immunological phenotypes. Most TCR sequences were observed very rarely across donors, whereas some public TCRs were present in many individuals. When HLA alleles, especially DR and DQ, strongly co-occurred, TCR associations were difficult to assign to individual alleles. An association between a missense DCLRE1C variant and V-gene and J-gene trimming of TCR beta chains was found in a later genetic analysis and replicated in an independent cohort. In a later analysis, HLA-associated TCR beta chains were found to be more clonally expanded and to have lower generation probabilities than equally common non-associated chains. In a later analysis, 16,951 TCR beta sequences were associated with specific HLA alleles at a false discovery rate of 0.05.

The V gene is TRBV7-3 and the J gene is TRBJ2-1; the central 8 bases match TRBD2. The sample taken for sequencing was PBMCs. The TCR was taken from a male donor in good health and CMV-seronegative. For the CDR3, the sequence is CASSLTSGADEQFF. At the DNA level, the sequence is TGTGCCAGCAGCTTAACTAGCGGGGCCGACGAGCAGTTCTTC.